Sequencing of this T cell receptor beta chain was carried out in a study of blood T cell repertoires in COVID-19. About the research overall: Material from acute and convalescent COVID-19 was sourced from the United States, Italy and Spain. PBMCs, B-cell-depleted T cells, or T cells were the source of the cDNA or gDNA that made up the material.

Source study methods: Cell counts per sample came from amplifying reference gene primers. Only in-frame clones appear in the TCRdb table, and some are missing; sequencing was by immunoSEQ multiplex PCR. For V, J and clone size, that table is used; D and trimming come from the DNA. The repertoire includes a few hundred thousand clones, around 81% of them detected once, and roughly 13% sits in the top ten. The germline V and J ends were trimmed by 11 bases and 2 bases, with 15 bases remaining between them. CDR3 length: 13 amino acids. Germline CDR1 reads ENHRY; CDR2 reads SYGVKD. The sequencing input was peripheral blood. The clonotype originates from a human donor in a cohort sampled during active COVID-19. V and J are TRBV10-3 and TRBJ1-2; no definite D call. The CDR3: CAVLPAGNYGYTF. CDR3 nucleotide sequence: TGTGCCGTCCTACCCGCGGGGAACTATGGCTACACCTTC.